A selection of T cell receptor beta chains follows, all from one sample in a study of blood T cells in healthy people across ages. TCRdb independently ran MiXCR on the 5' RACE reads; one entry per CDR3 protein. Among 600,000 to 1,000,000 distinct CDR3 sequences listed, roughly 64% were seen once. Sequencing was performed on blood. The receptors were sampled from a man younger than 45 in good health. CDR3s leave out the opening cysteine and the closing phenylalanine or tryptophan. D genes are given only for firm matches.

TRBJ2-7,TRBV12-3/TRBV12-4,-,ASSVSVGGREQY
TRBJ1-1,TRBV6-1,-,ASSEIGQTEAF
TRBJ1-4,TRBV28,TRBD1,ASRTGINEKLF
TRBJ2-4,TRBV4-2,-,ASSQDVGRGGY
TRBJ1-6,TRBV18,TRBD1,ASSPQGQGDSPLH
TRBJ2-3,TRBV29-1,-,SVQQAGTDTQY
TRBJ2-4,TRBV12-3/TRBV12-4,-,ASSRDGYYEQY
TRBJ2-5,TRBV4-1,TRBD2,ASSPLVAAGTSGPQETQY
TRBJ2-1,TRBV5-1,TRBD2,ASSLVLAGRQF
-,TRBV20-1,TRBD1,SARRDRGNEQY
-,TRBV6-2/TRBV6-3,TRBD1,ASSSFPGQGHNEQY
TRBJ2-5,TRBV28,TRBD1,ASRKTGLETQY
TRBJ1-4,TRBV15,TRBD1,ATSRAPGQYNEKLF
-,TRBV4-1,TRBD2,ASSQVASGSKREQY
TRBJ2-5,TRBV7-2,-,ASSKGPQETQY
TRBJ2-1,TRBV5-6,TRBD2,ASSFGGRNNEQF
TRBJ2-1,TRBV3-1,-,ASSQDWGASEDEQF
TRBJ2-7,TRBV29-1,TRBD2,SVVYGGRDEQY
TRBJ2-3,TRBV11-2,TRBD2,ASSSLAGGIGNTQY
TRBJ2-5,TRBV11-2,TRBD2,ASSLPRSGRGRETQY
TRBJ1-5,TRBV20-1,TRBD1,SARAPGQSGGGNQPQH
TRBJ2-3,TRBV15,-,ATSREGGSDTQY
TRBJ2-3,TRBV12-3/TRBV12-4,-,AISKKGGADTQY
TRBJ1-2,TRBV13,-,ASSSHRTLYSGYT
TRBJ2-1,TRBV7-6,TRBD2,ASSSTSGTSGHEQF
TRBJ2-5,TRBV10-3,TRBD2,AIGVAGSIQETQY
TRBJ2-7,TRBV27,-,ASSPSGGEAFYEQY
TRBJ2-7,TRBV9,TRBD2,ASSATSAEQY